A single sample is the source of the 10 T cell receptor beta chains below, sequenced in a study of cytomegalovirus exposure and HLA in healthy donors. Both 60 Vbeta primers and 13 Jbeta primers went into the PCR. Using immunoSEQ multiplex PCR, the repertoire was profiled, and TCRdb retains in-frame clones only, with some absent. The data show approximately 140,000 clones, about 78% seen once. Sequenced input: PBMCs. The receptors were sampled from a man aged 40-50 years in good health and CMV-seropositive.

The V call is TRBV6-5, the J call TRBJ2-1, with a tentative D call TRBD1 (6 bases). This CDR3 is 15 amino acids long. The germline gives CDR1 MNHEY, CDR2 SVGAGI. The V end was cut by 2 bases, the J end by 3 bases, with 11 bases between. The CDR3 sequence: CASSYRQVRYNEQFF. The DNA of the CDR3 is TGTGCCAGCAGTTACAGACAGGTTCGCTACAATGAGCAGTTCTTC.

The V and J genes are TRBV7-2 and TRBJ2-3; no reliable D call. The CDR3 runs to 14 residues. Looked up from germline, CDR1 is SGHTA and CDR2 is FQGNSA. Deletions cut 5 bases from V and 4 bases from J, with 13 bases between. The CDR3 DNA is TGTGCCAGCAGCCCTTTTAGAAGCGCAGATACGCAGTATTTT. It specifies CASSPFRSADTQYF. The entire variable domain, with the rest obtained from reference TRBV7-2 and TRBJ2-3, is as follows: GAGVSQSPSNKVTEKGKDVELRCDPISGHTALYWYRQSLGQGLEFLIYFQGNSAPDKSGLPSDRFSAERTGGSVSTLTIQRTQQEDSAVYLCASSPFRSADTQYFGPGTRLTVL.

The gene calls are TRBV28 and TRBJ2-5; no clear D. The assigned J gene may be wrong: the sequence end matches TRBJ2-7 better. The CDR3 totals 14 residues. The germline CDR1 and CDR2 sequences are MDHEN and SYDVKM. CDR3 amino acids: CASSLRLDVYEQYF. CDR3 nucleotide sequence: TGTGCCAGCAGTTTACGGCTAGACGTGTACGAGCAGTACTTC.

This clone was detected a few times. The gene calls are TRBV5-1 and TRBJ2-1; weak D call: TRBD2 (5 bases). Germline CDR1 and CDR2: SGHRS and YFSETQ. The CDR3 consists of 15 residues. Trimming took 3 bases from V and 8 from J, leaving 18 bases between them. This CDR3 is CASSSGGLTIHEQFF. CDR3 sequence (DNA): TGCGCCAGCAGCTCCGGCGGGCTTACAATTCATGAGCAGTTCTTC. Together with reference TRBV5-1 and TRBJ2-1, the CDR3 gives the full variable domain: KAGVTQTPRYLIKTRGQQVTLSCSPISGHRSVSWYQQTPGQGLQFLFEYFSETQRNKGNFPGRFSGRQFSNSRSEMNVSTLELGDSALYLCASSSGGLTIHEQFFGPGTRLTVL.

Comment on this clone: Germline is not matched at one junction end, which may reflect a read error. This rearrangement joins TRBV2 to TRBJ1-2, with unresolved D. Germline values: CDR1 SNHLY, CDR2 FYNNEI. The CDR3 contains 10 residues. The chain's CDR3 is CASSETRRAF. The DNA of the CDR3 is TGTGCCAGCAGTGAGACTCGCCGGGCCTTC.

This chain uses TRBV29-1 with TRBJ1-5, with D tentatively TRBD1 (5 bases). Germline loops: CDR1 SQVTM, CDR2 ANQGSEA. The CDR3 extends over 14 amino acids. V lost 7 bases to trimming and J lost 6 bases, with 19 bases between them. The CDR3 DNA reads TGCAGCGCGTCTTTCGGGGGGTACCTTCAGCCCCAGCATTTT. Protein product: CSASFGGYLQPQHF.

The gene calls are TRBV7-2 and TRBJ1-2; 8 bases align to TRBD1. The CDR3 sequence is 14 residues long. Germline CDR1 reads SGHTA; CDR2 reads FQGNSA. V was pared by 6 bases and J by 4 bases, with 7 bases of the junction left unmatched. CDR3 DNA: TGTGCCAGCAGTATGGACAGGGACTCCTATGGCTACACCTTC. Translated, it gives CASSMDRDSYGYTF.

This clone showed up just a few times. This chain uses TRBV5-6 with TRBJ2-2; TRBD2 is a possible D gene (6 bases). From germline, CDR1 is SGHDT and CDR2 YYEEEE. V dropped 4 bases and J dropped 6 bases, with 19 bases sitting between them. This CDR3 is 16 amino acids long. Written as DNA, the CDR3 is TGTGCCAGCAGCCCAAGGACCCTGGGAGGTTCCGGGGAGCTGTTTTTT. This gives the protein CASSPRTLGGSGELFF.

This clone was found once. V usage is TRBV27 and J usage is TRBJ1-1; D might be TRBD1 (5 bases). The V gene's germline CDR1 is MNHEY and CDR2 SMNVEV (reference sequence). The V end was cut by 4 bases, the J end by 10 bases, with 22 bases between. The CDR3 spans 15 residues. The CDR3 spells CASSSGTAGHKGAFF. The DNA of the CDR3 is TGTGCCAGCAGTTCTGGGACTGCAGGCCATAAGGGAGCTTTCTTT.

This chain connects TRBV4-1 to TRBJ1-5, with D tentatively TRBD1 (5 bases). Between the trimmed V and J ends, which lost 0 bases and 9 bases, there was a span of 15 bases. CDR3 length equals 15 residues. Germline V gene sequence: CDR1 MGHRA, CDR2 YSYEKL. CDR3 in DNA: TGCGCCAGCAGCCAAGAGGGGCAGGGTCTGGGGCCCCAGCATTTT. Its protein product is CASSQEGQGLGPQHF.